Each of the 3 T cell receptor beta chains below was sequenced from the same sample in a study of cytomegalovirus exposure and HLA in healthy donors. The PCR ran on 60 Vbeta and 13 Jbeta primers. Measured with immunoSEQ multiplex PCR; TCRdb has only the in-frame clones, and not every one. Of roughly 150,000 clones detected, 85% appear once; the ten largest clones hold 1%. Sequences were obtained from PBMCs. The receptors were sampled from a boy under 10 years old in good health and CMV-seronegative.

The rearrangement links TRBV10-1 to TRBJ1-1; the D gene is possibly TRBD1 (5 bases). The V gene lost 2 bases and the J gene lost 2 bases, with 9 bases spanning the gap. The CDR3 extends over 14 amino acids. Germline CDR1 WNHNN, CDR2 SYGVQD (reference sequence). The CDR3 reads CASSERGGNTEAFF. The CDR3 DNA sequence: TGCGCCAGCAGTGAGCGCGGGGGAAACACTGAAGCTTTCTTT.

The chain links TRBV7-6 to TRBJ2-5; 8 bases agree with TRBD1. V dropped 5 bases and J dropped 5; count of bases not matched to a gene: 4. Germline V gene data show CDR1 as SGHVS and CDR2 as FNYEAQ. CDR3 length: 13 amino acids. This chain's CDR3 is CASSLYRGETQYF. Here the CDR3 DNA reads TGTGCCAGCAGCCTATACAGGGGGGAGACCCAGTACTTC.

The chain employs TRBV18 and TRBJ1-2, with D possibly TRBD1 on 6 matching bases. V was shortened by 3 bases and J by 8 bases, with 16 bases between the two germline ends. The CDR3 extends over 14 amino acids. Germline CDR1 reads KGHSH; CDR2 reads LQKENI. CDR3 protein: CASSPAGAREGYTF. CDR3 nucleotide sequence: TGTGCCAGCTCACCGGCAGGGGCACGGGAAGGCTACACCTTC.